This entry concerns a single T cell receptor beta chain. Its specificity is not known. Trimming removed 4 bases from V and 1 base from J, with 13 bases in between. The CDR3 is 16 amino acids. Germline V gene lookup returns CDR1 MGHRA and CDR2 YSYEKL. This specimen comes from a study of T cell responses to AZD1222 COVID-19 vaccine. Study-wide results and limits: Baseline serology detected seropositivity in only 6 or 7 AZD1222 recipients. All repertoire sampling was performed exclusively after the peak T cell response. The study found Spike-specific TCR breadth and depth rose after two AZD1222 doses.

This table comes from immunoSEQ multiplex PCR, and its TCRdb copy is limited to in-frame clones, with some not included. This table holds roughly 200,000 clones, more than 85% found once. The sequence was obtained from an adult in good health. The J gene is TRBJ1-4, the V gene TRBV4-1, with TRBD1 as a possible D gene (5 bases). The input for sequencing was peripheral blood, taken on day 0 of MenACWY control vaccination. CDR3 protein: CASSRALGVTNEKLFF. In DNA, the CDR3 is TGCGCCAGCAGCCGAGCCCTGGGGGTAACTAATGAAAAACTGTTTTTT.